Listed here are 18 T cell receptor beta chains from one sample, sequenced in a study of T cells in Graves' hyperthyroidism and ophthalmopathy. The source material, RNA transcripts, was used to amplify TCR beta CDR3 regions. The TCR CDR3 first-round RT-PCR relied on the HTBI primer set. TCRdb called the multiplex PCR reads again in MiXCR, with one record for every CDR3 protein. The sample lists approximately 530,000 distinct CDR3 sequences, 16% seen once, with roughly 18% in the top ten. Sequencing was performed on blood. These receptor sequences come from a woman younger than 35 with Graves' hyperthyroidism.

This clonotype was seen more than once but under ten times. V and J are TRBV24-1 and TRBJ2-2, with a tentative D call TRBD2 (5 bases). With 3 bases removed from V and 2 bases from J, the gap between germline ends came to 9 bases. The CDR3 has 15 amino acids. CDR1 and CDR2 from the germline V gene are KGHDR and SFDVKD. Here the CDR3 reads CATSDVRVNTGELFF. In nucleotides, the CDR3 is TGTGCCACCAGTGATGTGAGGGTAAACACCGGGGAGCTGTTTTTT.

This clonotype was detected ten times or more. The CDR3 DNA follows: TGTGCCTGGAGTGAAGGACTAGTGGAAGATACGCAGTATTTT. Translating it yields CAWSEGLVEDTQYF. The chain has TRBV30 and TRBJ2-3; 7 bases map to TRBD2. In germline, CDR1 is GTSNPN, CDR2 SVGIG (reference sequence). This CDR3 has 14 residues. The V and J ends lost 1 base and 5 bases, in that order; junction bases with no gene match: 6. The complete variable domain, with remaining parts taken from reference TRBV30 and TRBJ2-3, reads SQTIHQWPATLVQPVGSPLSLECTVEGTSNPNLYWYRQAAGRGLQLLFYSVGIGQISSEVPQNLSASRPQDRQFILSSKKLLLSDSGFYLCAWSEGLVEDTQYFGPGTRLTVL.

This clonotype was counted ten times or more. The rearrangement joins TRBV3-1 to TRBJ1-4; possible D gene TRBD1, 6 bases. Germline V lookup: CDR1 LGHDT, CDR2 YNNKEL (reference sequence). The CDR3 is made up of 14 amino acids. V was pared by 4 bases and J by 3 bases, with 9 bases between. The CDR3 nucleotides read TGTGCCAGCAGCCCCAGGGGTTCTAATGAAAAACTGTTTTTT. Its protein product is CASSPRGSNEKLFF.

This clonotype was detected many times. J is TRBJ2-7 and V is TRBV12-3 or TRBV12-4; 9 bases fit TRBD2. V lost 3 bases to trimming and J lost 9 bases; unmatched junction nucleotides: 6. There are 13 residues in the CDR3. CDR3 sequence: CASSFVAGVGQYF. The CDR3 coding sequence is TGTGCCAGCAGTTTCGTAGCGGGAGTCGGGCAGTACTTC.

This clonotype occurred many times. The chain uses TRBV3-1 and TRBJ2-2, with D perhaps given as TRBD1 or TRBD2 (5 bases each). Germline V lookup: CDR1 LGHDT, CDR2 YNNKEL (reference sequence). The CDR3 runs to 16 residues. V lost 0 bases to trimming and J lost 4 bases, with 12 bases between them. The CDR3 protein is CASSQDRGVGTGELFF. Here the CDR3 DNA reads TGTGCCAGCAGCCAAGATCGAGGGGTTGGCACCGGGGAGCTGTTTTTT.

The chain uses TRBV7-3 and TRBJ2-2; TRBD2 might be the D (6 bases). Germline V CDR1 and CDR2: SGHTA, FQGTGA. Trimming removed 8 bases at V and 6 bases at J, with 16 bases between. The CDR3 runs to 14 residues. The CDR3 nucleotides read TGTGCCAGCGGAGGGAACCCGGCGTCCGGGGAGCTGTTTTTT. This encodes CASGGNPASGELFF.

This clonotype was found a few times. DNA for the CDR3: TGTGCCAGCAGTTACTCGGGGGCGAATGAGCAGTTCTTC. Residues: CASSYSGANEQFF. This chain joins TRBV6-5 and TRBJ2-1, with D perhaps TRBD1 (6 bases). CDR1 MNHEY and CDR2 SVGAGI come from the germline V gene. This CDR3 has 13 amino acids. The V gene lost 0 bases and the J gene lost 7 bases, with 7 bases spanning the gap.

There are a few counts of this clonotype. The chain carries TRBV6-5 and TRBJ2-1; D may be TRBD2 (5 bases). The V gene's germline CDR1 is MNHEY and CDR2 SVGAGI. CDR3 length: 13 amino acids. Trimming cost V 0 bases and J 8 bases, with 8 bases left between them. Here the CDR3 reads CASSYSAGDEQFF. The CDR3 bases are TGTGCCAGCAGTTACTCGGCCGGGGATGAGCAGTTCTTC.

With respect to this clonotype: Lacking the conserved final phenylalanine or tryptophan, this CDR3 likely reflects a read error. V usage is TRBV3-1 and J usage is TRBJ2-5; D not resolved. V lost 1 base and J lost 5, with 20 bases in between. This CDR3 is built from 17 residues. CDR1 and CDR2 (germline): LGHDT, YNNKEL (reference sequence). The CDR3 loop reads CASSQVRLFDSGETQYL. The CDR3 DNA reads TGTGCCAGCAGCCAAGTTAGACTTTTCGACTCCGGGGAGACCCAGTACCTC.

This chain joins TRBV4-1 and TRBJ2-5; a weak D match, TRBD1 (5 bases). Per germline, CDR1 MGHRA and CDR2 YSYEKL. This CDR3 region has 15 residues. Trimming stripped 0 bases from V and 2 bases from J, with 10 bases between. The CDR3 region has the DNA TGCGCCAGCAGCCAAGATACGACAGCTCAAGAGACCCAGTACTTC. Its translation is CASSQDTTAQETQYF.

This clonotype has just a few counts. This chain joins TRBV15 and TRBJ2-4; D is unclear. The length of the CDR3 is 15 residues. Trimming pared 6 bases from V and 0 bases from J, leaving 12 bases between. Germline-derived CDR1 and CDR2 are LNHNV and YYDKDF (reference sequence). The CDR3: CATRVGSSAKNIQYF. Written as DNA, the CDR3 is TGTGCCACCAGGGTGGGCTCCTCAGCCAAAAACATTCAGTACTTC.

The rearrangement links TRBV19 to TRBJ2-7, with D perhaps TRBD1 (6 bases). The V end was cut by 4 bases, the J end by 7 bases, with 14 bases between. This CDR3 spans 13 amino acids. Germline CDR1 and CDR2: LNHDA and SQIVND (reference sequence). The chain's CDR3 is CASSSGTNREQYF. The CDR3 DNA follows: TGTGCCAGTAGTAGTGGGACAAACCGGGAGCAGTACTTC.

The sample holds many counts of this clonotype. The chain links TRBV20-1 to TRBJ2-1, with a possible D match to TRBD2 (6 bases). Germline V gene data show CDR1 as DFQATT and CDR2 as SNEGSKA (reference sequence). The V end lost 5 bases, the J end lost 5 bases, and 16 bases lay between the germline ends. The CDR3 is made up of 14 amino acids. The chain's CDR3 is CSAPDGRRNNEQFF. CDR3 bases: TGCAGTGCTCCAGACGGGAGAAGGAACAATGAGCAGTTCTTC.

The rearrangement joins TRBV6-1 to TRBJ2-5; no reliable D call. The CDR3 consists of 14 residues. The V gene lost 1 base and the J gene lost 1 base, with 7 bases spanning the gap. The germline V gene has CDR1 MNHNS and CDR2 SASEGT. The CDR3 DNA reads as TGTGCCAGCAGTGAAGGAGCCATCCAAGAGACCCAGTACTTC. This encodes CASSEGAIQETQYF.

This chain joins TRBV5-4 and TRBJ1-2; TRBD1 aligns across 7 bases. The J segment lost 3 bases and the V segment lost 3 bases, leaving 8 bases of the junction unmatched. Germline loops: CDR1 SGHNT, CDR2 YYREEE (reference sequence). The CDR3 is 15 amino acids. The CDR3 spells CASSSQTGFDYGYTF. CDR3 nucleotide sequence: TGTGCCAGCAGCTCCCAGACAGGGTTCGACTATGGCTACACCTTC.

There are many counts of this clonotype. Sequence at one end of the junction differs from germline and may be a read error. The chain links TRBV5-1 to TRBJ2-1, with D unclear. The CDR3 has 11 amino acids. Looked up from germline, CDR1 is SGHRS and CDR2 is YFSETQ. CDR3 sequence reads: CASSLANEQFF. CDR3 nucleotide sequence: TGTGCCAGCAGCTTAGCCAATGAGCAGTTCTTC.

This clonotype was recorded a few times. The V gene is TRBV2, the J gene TRBJ2-3; TRBD2 aligns across 7 bases. J lost 4 bases, V lost 8 bases, and 12 bases had no gene match. Per germline, CDR1 SNHLY and CDR2 FYNNEI. This CDR3 is built from 15 residues. For the CDR3, the DNA is TGTGCCAGCCGAATTTGGGGGGGACGGCCAGATACGCAGTATTTT. As protein: CASRIWGGRPDTQYF.

V and J are TRBV6-2 or TRBV6-3 and TRBJ1-2; 9 bases fit TRBD1. With 7 bases clipped from V and 2 bases from J, the junction kept 8 bases outside the gene matches. Germline CDR1 is MNHEY and CDR2 is SVGEGT. This CDR3 spans 15 amino acids. The DNA of the CDR3 is TGTGCCAGCAACACAGGGGGCGCGAGGAACTATGGCTACACCTTC. Residues: CASNTGGARNYGYTF.